This passage covers 27 T cell receptor beta chains from one sample sequenced in a study of blood T cell repertoires in COVID-19 (dated by TCRdb to 2019 to 2021). Library creation used the immunoSEQ multiplex PCR assay. Not all clones reach the TCRdb copy of this immuneACCESS table, which keeps in-frame sequences only. Checked studies attribute under half of the gap to unresolved V genes and leave the rest unexplained. The sample table lists just over 65,000 clones, 86% of them with a count of one. The ten largest clonotypes hold over 7.5% of the sample. The specimen was peripheral blood. The receptor source for this set is a man aged 30 to 45 with acute or convalescent COVID-19.

This chain joins TRBV4-1 and TRBJ2-7, with TRBD2 matching over 7 bases. The CDR3 totals 14 residues. V trimming: 10 bases; J trimming: 3 bases; junction bases outside the gene matches: 12. The V gene's germline CDR1 is MGHRA and CDR2 YSYEKL. The CDR3 region has the DNA TGCGCCACCATGGGGGGGGAGGGCCACTACGAGCAGTACTTC. Translated, it gives CATMGGEGHYEQYF.

In DNA form, the CDR3 reads TGTGCCAGCTCACCACCCAGCGGTTACGCTGAAGCTTTCTTT. Translated, it gives CASSPPSGYAEAFF. The rearrangement links TRBV18 to TRBJ1-1; unclear D gene. The germline V gene has CDR1 KGHSH and CDR2 LQKENI. The CDR3 runs 14 residues. V was pared by 0 bases and J by 6 bases, with 11 bases between.

The rearrangement links TRBV5-1 to TRBJ2-3, with 7 bases fitting TRBD2. The CDR3 is 14 amino acids. V shed 4 bases, J shed 3 bases, and the junction held 5 bases outside the gene matches. CDR1 and CDR2 (germline): SGHRS, YFSETQ. The CDR3 DNA reads as TGCGCCAGCAGCACGCCGGGACTAACAGATACGCAGTATTTT. Protein: CASSTPGLTDTQYF.

V usage is TRBV14 and J usage is TRBJ2-7; tentative D call: TRBD2 (6 bases). With 2 bases removed from V and 6 bases from J, the gap between germline ends came to 20 bases. CDR1 is SGHDN, CDR2 FVKESK, per germline. The CDR3 contains 16 residues. CDR3 sequence reads: CASSQTRTQGSGEQYF. In DNA form, the CDR3 reads TGTGCCAGCAGCCAAACCCGAACCCAGGGTAGCGGCGAGCAGTACTTC.

The V call is TRBV30, the J call TRBJ1-4, with D possibly TRBD1 on 6 matching bases. V was cut by 7 bases and J by 7 bases, with 16 bases left in between. This CDR3 has 13 residues. Germline CDR1 is GTSNPN and CDR2 is SVGIG (reference sequence). The CDR3 region has the DNA TGTGCCTCGGGAGGGCAGGGGAGTGAAAAACTGTTTTTT. Amino acid sequence: CASGGQGSEKLFF.

The J gene is TRBJ1-4, the V gene TRBV19; D remains ambiguous. Trimming removed 5 bases at V and 10 bases at J, with 20 bases between. CDR3 length: 15 residues. The germline V gene encodes CDR1 LNHDA and CDR2 SQIVND (reference sequence). As DNA, the CDR3 is TGTGCCAGTAGTCCCGAAAAGTTAATCCTCGGAAAACTGTTTTTT. It codes for CASSPEKLILGKLFF. The full variable domain, rest sourced from reference TRBV19 and TRBJ1-4, is DGGITQSPKYLFRKEGQNVTLSCEQNLNHDAMYWYRQDPGQGLRLIYYSQIVNDFQKGDIAEGYSVSREKKESFPLTVTSAQKNPTAFYLCASSPEKLILGKLFFGSGTQLSVL.

This chain links TRBV6-6 with TRBJ2-7; perhaps TRBD1 as D (6 bases). V was clipped by 4 bases and J by 0 bases, with 13 bases between them. The germline gives CDR1 MNHNY, CDR2 SVGAGI (reference sequence). The CDR3 sequence is 15 residues long. CDR3 coding DNA: TGTGCCAGCAGTTCCCTAACACAGGGCTCCTACGAGCAGTACTTC. It yields the protein CASSSLTQGSYEQYF.

V gene TRBV6-1 combines with J gene TRBJ1-6, with TRBD1 matching over 7 bases. The CDR3 has 17 amino acids. The V gene's germline CDR1 is MNHNS and CDR2 SASEGT. Germline trimming cut 4 bases from V and 8 bases from J; bases unmatched to any gene: 14. The CDR3 reads CASSAPRQGRAYSPLHF. CDR3 nucleotides: TGTGCCAGCAGTGCACCAAGACAGGGAAGGGCCTATTCACCCCTCCACTTT.

V usage is TRBV7-2 and J usage is TRBJ1-5; a weak D match, TRBD1 (6 bases). This CDR3 is 16 amino acids long. Trimming pared 5 bases from V and 4 bases from J, leaving 18 bases between. The germline CDR1 and CDR2 sequences are SGHTA and FQGNSA. This CDR3 reads CASSPQGQVPNQPQHF. The CDR3 DNA is TGTGCCAGCAGCCCTCAGGGGCAGGTGCCTAATCAGCCCCAGCATTTT.

The chain links TRBV2 to TRBJ2-5; D gene uncertain. The CDR3 contains 12 residues. Germline V gene data show CDR1 as SNHLY and CDR2 as FYNNEI. V dropped 5 bases and J dropped 0 bases, with 4 bases sitting between them. CDR3 DNA sequence: TGTGCCAGCAGTCGTTACCAAGAGACCCAGTACTTC. This sequence encodes CASSRYQETQYF.

This clone was seen once. The chain has TRBV19 and TRBJ2-2; TRBD1 matches 8 bases. CDR1 and CDR2 from the germline V gene are LNHDA and SQIVND (reference sequence). CDR3 length equals 15 residues. V gave up 6 bases and J gave up 0 bases; unmatched junction bases: 3. CDR3 coding DNA: TGTGCCAGTAGGACAGGGGCCCCGAACACCGGGGAGCTGTTTTTT. Protein: CASRTGAPNTGELFF.

This clone was observed many times. This chain uses TRBV18 with TRBJ2-7; no firm D call. CDR1 is KGHSH, CDR2 LQKENI, per germline. This CDR3 contains 15 residues. Trimming took off 1 base at V and 5 bases at J, with 15 bases between the two ends. CDR3: CASSPRLSFTDEQYF. Here the CDR3 DNA reads TGTGCCAGCTCACCACGGCTATCGTTTACAGACGAGCAGTACTTC.

This chain links TRBV7-3 with TRBJ2-1; D may be TRBD2 (5 bases). The CDR3 consists of 15 residues. Germline V gene data show CDR1 as SGHTA and CDR2 as FQGTGA. The ends were cut back, 3 bases at V and 7 bases at J, with 16 bases in the middle. The CDR3 sequence: CASSFLFGRMNEQFF. CDR3 in DNA: TGTGCCAGCAGCTTCCTCTTTGGGAGAATGAATGAGCAGTTCTTC.

V gene TRBV6-6 combines with J gene TRBJ1-5, with D possibly TRBD1 on 6 matching bases. V was clipped by 10 bases and J by 0 bases, with 10 bases between them. There are 13 residues in the CDR3. Germline V gene sequence: CDR1 MNHNY, CDR2 SVGAGI (reference sequence). Here the CDR3 reads CATHRDSNQPQHF. The CDR3 DNA reads TGTGCCACGCACAGGGATAGCAATCAGCCCCAGCATTTT.

The chain combines TRBV28 with TRBJ2-7; D possibly corresponds to TRBD2 (6 bases). Germline V gene sequence: CDR1 MDHEN, CDR2 SYDVKM. The CDR3 contains 16 residues. The ends were cut back, 2 bases at V and 6 bases at J, with 20 bases in the middle. The CDR3 sequence is CASSLAPLALPPEQYF. The CDR3 nucleotides are TGTGCCAGCAGTTTAGCTCCACTAGCCCTCCCCCCCGAGCAGTACTTC.

Worth noting for this clone: Different DNA sequences within this sample yield the same CDR3. This chain uses TRBV5-1 with TRBJ2-1, with 7 positions matching TRBD1. Germline V gene lookup returns CDR1 SGHRS and CDR2 YFSETQ. Unmatched junction bases numbered 4, after V lost 0 bases and J lost 10 bases. The CDR3 runs to 13 residues. CDR3 bases: TGCGCCAGCAGCTTGGCCGGGACAGACGAGCAGTTCTTC. Translated: CASSLAGTDEQFF.

DNA for the CDR3: TGTGCCAGCAGTCAGAGGGGACTGATGAACACTGAAGCTTTCTTT. Protein product: CASSQRGLMNTEAFF. V usage is TRBV28 and J usage is TRBJ1-1; D is perhaps TRBD1 (5 bases). The CDR3 runs 15 residues. V was trimmed by 5 bases and J by 0 bases, leaving 13 bases between them. The germline CDR1 and CDR2 sequences are MDHEN and SYDVKM.

This clone came up once. Other DNA sequences from this sample encode an identical CDR3 as well. The V call is TRBV18, the J call TRBJ1-2; 7 nucleotides align to TRBD1. The germline gives CDR1 KGHSH, CDR2 LQKENI. This CDR3 is 13 amino acids long. The J segment lost 3 bases and the V segment lost 6 bases, leaving 4 bases of the junction unmatched. CDR3 residues: CASSPTGDYGYTF. DNA of the CDR3: TGTGCCAGCTCTCCAACAGGGGACTATGGCTACACCTTC.

V is TRBV6-2 or TRBV6-3 and J is TRBJ2-4; weak D call: TRBD1 (5 bases). This CDR3 is built from 14 residues. V gave up 5 bases and J gave up 6 bases, with 14 bases separating them. Per the germline V gene, CDR1 is MNHEY and CDR2 is SVGEGT. The CDR3 nucleotides are TGTGCCAGCAGTCCGGCAGGGCCAGGAAACATTCAGTACTTC. Amino acid sequence: CASSPAGPGNIQYF.

The gene calls are TRBV11-3 and TRBJ2-1, with TRBD2 matching 12 bases. The CDR3 is 17 amino acids. The germline gives CDR1 SGHNT, CDR2 YENEEA. Unmatched junction bases numbered 8, after V lost 5 bases and J lost 3 bases. The CDR3 sequence is CASSSRTSGANYNEQFF. CDR3 sequence (DNA): TGTGCCAGCAGCAGTCGGACTAGCGGGGCAAACTACAATGAGCAGTTCTTC.

This chain links TRBV4-1 with TRBJ2-7; 8 nucleotides align to TRBD1. Germline values: CDR1 MGHRA, CDR2 YSYEKL. The V and J ends lost 1 base and 5 bases, in that order; junction bases with no gene match: 4. This CDR3 comprises 14 residues. The CDR3 reads CASSQGTGFDEQYF. CDR3 sequence (DNA): TGCGCCAGCAGCCAAGGGACAGGGTTCGACGAGCAGTACTTC.

The chain recombines TRBV19 with TRBJ1-5, with D maybe TRBD1 (5 bases). Germline CDR1 and CDR2: LNHDA and SQIVND (reference sequence). The CDR3 is made up of 16 amino acids. The V end lost 4 bases, the J end lost 1 base, and 14 bases lay between the germline ends. The CDR3 protein is CASSTRGERSNQPQHF. The CDR3 DNA reads as TGTGCCAGTAGTACTCGGGGGGAAAGGAGCAATCAGCCCCAGCATTTT. Looking up the rest from reference TRBV19 and TRBJ1-5 gives the full variable domain: DGGITQSPKYLFRKEGQNVTLSCEQNLNHDAMYWYRQDPGQGLRLIYYSQIVNDFQKGDIAEGYSVSREKKESFPLTVTSAQKNPTAFYLCASSTRGERSNQPQHFGDGTRLSIL.

To note about this clone: Other DNA sequences from this sample encode an identical CDR3 as well. J is TRBJ2-7 and V is TRBV7-9; 9 nucleotides align to TRBD2. V was pared by 5 bases and J by 1 base, with 3 bases of the junction left unmatched. CDR1 SEHNR and CDR2 FQNEAQ come from the germline V gene (reference sequence). The CDR3 totals 14 residues. CDR3 region: CASSPSGTSYEQYF. In DNA, the CDR3 is TGTGCCAGCAGCCCTAGCGGGACATCCTACGAGCAGTACTTC.

V is TRBV27 and J is TRBJ2-5; possible D gene TRBD2, 5 bases. This CDR3 contains 14 residues. Trimming shortened V by 5 bases and J by 2 bases, and 12 bases separated the two germline ends. Looked up from germline, CDR1 is MNHEY and CDR2 is SMNVEV (reference sequence). CDR3 sequence (DNA): TGTGCCAGCAGTCCGCGACTACGGCAAGAGACCCAGTACTTC. Residues: CASSPRLRQETQYF.

The genes are TRBV7-2 and TRBJ2-3, with 12 bases lining up with TRBD2. V shed 3 bases and J 5 bases; nucleotides not matched to a gene: 6. The germline gives CDR1 SGHTA, CDR2 FQGNSA. The CDR3 runs 16 residues. CDR3 bases: TGTGCCAGCAGCTTGTTCCGACTAGCGGGAGTAGATACGCAGTATTTT. Translation: CASSLFRLAGVDTQYF.

The V call is TRBV19, the J call TRBJ1-4; D is unresolved. The CDR3 covers 15 residues. The germline V and J ends were trimmed by 7 bases and 0 bases, with 12 bases remaining between them. Per the germline V gene, CDR1 is LNHDA and CDR2 is SQIVND (reference sequence). The CDR3 DNA follows: TGTGCCAGTACCCTCCGGCAGGCAACTAATGAAAAACTGTTTTTT. Protein product: CASTLRQATNEKLFF.

This chain joins TRBV7-9 and TRBJ1-5; TRBD1 matches 7 bases. Trimming took 5 bases from V and 7 from J; bases not matched to a gene: 8. Germline V lookup: CDR1 SEHNR, CDR2 FQNEAQ (reference sequence). The CDR3 is made up of 14 amino acids. The CDR3 bases are TGTGCCAGCAGCCTTCAGGGGGAAGGACAGCCCCAGCATTTT. Its protein is CASSLQGEGQPQHF.